This entry features one T cell receptor beta chain sequence. These data belong to a study of T cell responses to AZD1222 COVID-19 vaccine. Sequencing was performed with immunoSEQ multiplex PCR; in TCRdb, only in-frame clones are kept and a portion is missing. The sample has about 160,000 clones; 94% are singletons. Germline V CDR1 and CDR2: WNHNN, SYGVQD (reference sequence). The CDR3 is 14 amino acids. Between the trimmed V and J ends, which lost 8 bases and 4 bases, there was a span of 18 bases. This sequence joins TRBV10-1 and TRBJ2-7; D may be TRBD2 (5 bases). This clonotype was obtained from an adult in good health. Sample: peripheral blood, taken on day 0 of AZD1222 vaccination. The DNA of the CDR3 is TGCGCCAGCCCGGAGGTGCCCTTCCTTTACGAGCAGTACGTC. It is translated as CASPEVPFLYEQYV.